The 5 T cell receptor beta chains below come from one sample, sequenced in a study of T cells in Graves' hyperthyroidism and ophthalmopathy. Researchers amplified the TCR beta CDR3 regions from RNA transcripts. HTBI primers were used for first-round RT-PCR of the TCR CDR3. TCRdb ran MiXCR on the multiplex PCR reads and lists one entry per CDR3 protein. The data hold a few hundred thousand distinct CDR3 sequences, with 13% to 15% observed a single time. The source material was blood. These receptors were collected from a woman aged 45 to 65 with Graves' hyperthyroidism that later progressed to Graves' ophthalmopathy.

This clonotype appeared a few times. The chain combines TRBV7-9 with TRBJ2-1; D uncertain. There are 14 residues in the CDR3. Trimming removed 1 base at V and 6 bases at J, with 10 bases between. Germline V lookup: CDR1 SEHNR, CDR2 FQNEAQ (reference sequence). CDR3 region: CASSLVLSGNEQFF. In nucleotides, the CDR3 is TGTGCCAGCAGCTTAGTCTTAAGTGGCAATGAGCAGTTCTTC.

This clonotype was counted at least ten times. This rearrangement joins TRBV25-1 to TRBJ1-1; TRBD1 is a possible D gene (6 bases). Looked up from germline, CDR1 is MGHDK and CDR2 is SYGVNS. The CDR3 extends over 12 amino acids. Trimming shortened V by 1 base and J by 10 bases, and 10 bases separated the two germline ends. The CDR3, as DNA: TGTGCCAGCAGTGAATTGGGGGGCCTAGCTTTCTTT. This translates into CASSELGGLAFF.

This clonotype appeared many times. V gene TRBV5-1 combines with J gene TRBJ2-1; TRBD1 aligns across 7 bases. Trimming removed 0 bases from V and 2 bases from J; junction bases left unmatched: 5. This CDR3 has 16 residues. Germline CDR1 reads SGHRS; CDR2 reads YFSETQ. CDR3 amino acids: CASSLDIGGPYNEQFF. The CDR3 nucleotides are TGCGCCAGCAGCTTGGATATAGGGGGCCCCTACAATGAGCAGTTCTTC. Together with reference TRBV5-1 and TRBJ2-1, the CDR3 gives the full variable domain: KAGVTQTPRYLIKTRGQQVTLSCSPISGHRSVSWYQQTPGQGLQFLFEYFSETQRNKGNFPGRFSGRQFSNSRSEMNVSTLELGDSALYLCASSLDIGGPYNEQFFGPGTRLTVL.

This clonotype was seen many times. This chain connects TRBV20-1 to TRBJ2-1; D is unresolved. Germline assignment: CDR1 DFQATT and CDR2 SNEGSKA (reference sequence). V dropped 6 bases and J dropped 8 bases, with 17 bases sitting between them. CDR3 length: 13 residues. The CDR3: CSAPPPRRDEQFF. CDR3 nucleotides: TGCAGTGCACCGCCGCCCCGACGGGATGAGCAGTTCTTC.

The rearrangement links TRBV7-9 to TRBJ2-5; D is perhaps TRBD1 or TRBD2 (5 bases each). Trimming pared 2 bases from V and 3 bases from J, leaving 13 bases between. The CDR3 is made up of 15 amino acids. Germline CDR1 SEHNR, CDR2 FQNEAQ (reference sequence). The CDR3 spells CASSLMGDTEETQYF. As DNA, the CDR3 is TGTGCCAGCAGCTTAATGGGGGATACCGAAGAGACCCAGTACTTC.